This T cell receptor beta chain emerged from a study of OX40 agonist ivuxolimab in advanced cancers. The overall study: Two patients with cutaneous melanoma and one with hepatocellular carcinoma, three in total, showed partial responses.

Autoimmune disease history or systemic immunosuppression was exclusionary. TCRdb's table, derived via immunoSEQ multiplex PCR, lists solely in-frame clones and lacks some. Of 65,000 to 75,000 clones listed, 70% to 90% are singletons. This TCR was recovered from an adult with an advanced solid tumor such as melanoma, head and neck, liver or kidney cancer. This specimen consisted of CD4+ or CD8+ T cells sorted from blood, obtained in a trial of the OX40 agonist ivuxolimab.

The CDR3 is CASSLETAQETQYF. The CDR3, as DNA: TGTGCCAGCAGCTTGGAGACAGCCCAAGAGACCCAGTACTTC. V usage is TRBV5-4 and J usage is TRBJ2-5, with D perhaps TRBD1 (5 bases). The CDR3 runs 14 residues. Germline CDR1 SGHNT, CDR2 YYREEE (reference sequence). V dropped 0 bases and J dropped 1 base, with 7 bases sitting between them.